Shown below are 10 T cell receptor beta chains from a single sample sequenced in a study of T cells in Graves' hyperthyroidism and ophthalmopathy. Amplification of TCR beta CDR3 regions was performed using RNA transcripts as template. The HTBI primer set was used in a first-round RT-PCR of the TCR CDR3. TCRdb analysed the multiplex PCR reads with MiXCR anew, one entry per CDR3 protein. The profile shows approximately 430,000 distinct CDR3 sequences, about a sixth of them singletons. The material sequenced was blood. These receptors all come from a young woman with Graves' hyperthyroidism.

A word on this clonotype: The conserved phenylalanine or tryptophan normally closing the CDR3 is absent here, so this likely arose from a read error. The chain links TRBV27 to TRBJ2-2; D uncertain. The CDR3 spans 14 residues. The ends were cut back, 2 bases at V and 6 bases at J, with 10 bases in the middle. Germline V gene lookup returns CDR1 MNHEY and CDR2 SMNVEV (reference sequence). The CDR3 loop reads CASSLKGKAGELFL. DNA of the CDR3: TGTGCCAGCAGTTTAAAAGGAAAAGCCGGGGAGCTGTTTCTT.

The rearrangement links TRBV28 to TRBJ2-1, with a tentative D call TRBD2 (5 bases). Germline V gives CDR1 MDHEN, CDR2 SYDVKM. V dropped 1 base and J dropped 0 bases, with 10 bases sitting between them. This CDR3 comprises 16 residues. CDR3 bases: TGTGCCAGCAGTTTATCGGGATCTCACTCCTACAATGAGCAGTTCTTC. It yields the protein CASSLSGSHSYNEQFF.

This clonotype was picked up many times. J is TRBJ2-7 and V is TRBV11-2, with no clear D. Per the germline V gene, CDR1 is SGHAT and CDR2 is FQNNGV. V gave up 0 bases and J gave up 0 bases, with 12 bases separating them. The CDR3 loop spans 16 amino acids. Here the CDR3 DNA reads TGTGCCAGCAGCTTAGATCGCCTGGGCTCCTCCTACGAGCAGTACTTC. This translates into CASSLDRLGSSYEQYF. The full variable domain, in which reference TRBV11-2 and TRBJ2-7 provide the parts outside the CDR3, is EAGVAQSPRYKIIEKRQSVAFWCNPISGHATLYWYQQILGQGPKLLIQFQNNGVVDDSQLPKDRFSAERLKGVDSTLKIQPAKLEDSAVYLCASSLDRLGSSYEQYFGPGTRLTVT.

The table lists this clonotype with many counts. The genes are TRBV7-2 and TRBJ2-6, with D possibly called TRBD1 or TRBD2 (6 bases each). This CDR3 region has 16 residues. Per the germline V gene, CDR1 is SGHTA and CDR2 is FQGNSA. V lost 3 bases and J 2 bases, leaving 11 bases between the germline ends. CDR3 sequence: CASSFGGLTGANVLTF. The CDR3, as DNA: TGTGCCAGCAGCTTCGGGGGCTTGACTGGGGCCAACGTCCTGACTTTC.

This clonotype was detected many times. The rearrangement links TRBV6-2 or TRBV6-3 to TRBJ1-4; the D is unclear. The length of the CDR3 is 14 residues. Per germline, CDR1 MNHEY and CDR2 SVGEGT. Trimming pared 6 bases from V and 7 bases from J, leaving 15 bases between. CDR3 protein: CASRVSSKSEKLFF. CDR3 DNA: TGTGCCAGCAGGGTGAGCAGCAAGTCTGAAAAACTGTTTTTT.

This clonotype was counted many times. The chain has TRBV20-1 and TRBJ2-7, with 7 nucleotides matching TRBD1. The V gene's germline CDR1 is DFQATT and CDR2 SNEGSKA (reference sequence). V gave up 4 bases and J gave up 3 bases; unmatched junction bases: 9. This CDR3 region has 14 residues. The CDR3: CSAIYRGGRYEQYF. The CDR3 nucleotides are TGCAGTGCTATCTACCGAGGGGGCCGCTACGAGCAGTACTTC.

This clonotype was detected ten times or more. CDR3 protein: CASSPYTTGELFF. The CDR3 DNA reads TGTGCCAGCTCACCGTATACTACCGGGGAGCTGTTTTTT. J is TRBJ2-2 and V is TRBV18; D call uncertain. Trimming removed 3 bases at V and 5 bases at J, with 7 bases between. Germline lookup yields CDR1 KGHSH and CDR2 LQKENI. The CDR3 length is 13 residues. The entire variable domain, with the rest obtained from reference TRBV18 and TRBJ2-2, is as follows: NAGVMQNPRHLVRRRGQEARLRCSPMKGHSHVYWYRQLPEEGLKFMVYLQKENIIDESGMPKERFSAEFPKEGPSILRIQQVVRGDSAAYFCASSPYTTGELFFGEGSRLTVL.

This chain uses TRBV20-1 with TRBJ2-5; a weak D match, TRBD1 (5 bases). Trimming took 5 bases from V and 0 from J, leaving 7 bases between them. The CDR3 extends over 12 amino acids. CDR1 and CDR2 from the germline V gene are DFQATT and SNEGSKA (reference sequence). The CDR3 nucleotides are TGCAGTGCTCCAGGGTACCAAGAGACCCAGTACTTC. This translates into CSAPGYQETQYF.

This clonotype was recorded many times. The chain couples TRBV7-3 to TRBJ1-3; D is ambiguous. The germline V and J ends were trimmed by 0 bases and 1 base, with 7 bases remaining between them. Germline CDR1 SGHTA, CDR2 FQGTGA. The CDR3 covers 15 residues. CDR3 sequence (DNA): TGTGCCAGCAGCTTAACAGGGAGGTCTGGAAACACCATATATTTT. Translation gives CASSLTGRSGNTIYF. Supplemented by reference TRBV7-3 and TRBJ1-3, the full variable domain reads GAGVSQTPSNKVTEKGKYVELRCDPISGHTALYWYRQSLGQGPEFLIYFQGTGAADDSGLPNDRFFAVRPEGSVSTLKIQRTERGDSAVYLCASSLTGRSGNTIYFGEGSWLTVV.

This clonotype was seen ten or more times. The V and J genes are TRBV5-6 and TRBJ2-5, with TRBD2 identical over 11 bases. Trimming removed 1 base from V and 4 bases from J; junction bases left unmatched: 3. CDR1 is SGHDT and CDR2 is YYEEEE in the germline V gene. The CDR3 sequence is 15 residues long. In DNA, the CDR3 is TGTGCCAGCAGCTTGTTAGCGGGAGGGCCAGAGACCCAGTACTTC. Amino acids: CASSLLAGGPETQYF.